This T cell receptor beta chain emerged from a study of early T cells in non-severe SARS-CoV-2 infection. Study-wide background: Sequenced material consisted of bulk RNA (from unsorted whole blood), and chains were unpaired. General study findings and limits: Database matching using VDJdb favored anti-spike CD8 responses, with private and CD4 specificities left missing.

As part of library construction, unique molecular identifiers were attached to individual cDNA molecules. TCRdb reprocessed the 5' RACE reads with MiXCR, giving one entry per CDR3 protein. The sample gives fewer than 100,000 distinct CDR3 sequences, 12% of which show up once; about 3% is in the top ten. There are many counts of this clonotype. Its specificity is not known. V was clipped by 6 bases and J by 2 bases, with 11 bases between them. CDR3 length: 13 amino acids. Germline CDR1 is MNHEY and CDR2 is SVGAGI. The chain is built from TRBV6-5 and TRBJ2-7, with D perhaps given as TRBD1 or TRBD2 (6 bases each). The sequencing sample was made of whole blood. The receptor's source is an adult who was a healthcare worker with PCR-confirmed SARS-CoV-2 infection or an uninfected control (not recorded which). The CDR3 sequence is CASSYREAYEQYF. The CDR3, as DNA: TGTGCCAGCAGCTACAGGGAGGCCTACGAGCAGTACTTC.